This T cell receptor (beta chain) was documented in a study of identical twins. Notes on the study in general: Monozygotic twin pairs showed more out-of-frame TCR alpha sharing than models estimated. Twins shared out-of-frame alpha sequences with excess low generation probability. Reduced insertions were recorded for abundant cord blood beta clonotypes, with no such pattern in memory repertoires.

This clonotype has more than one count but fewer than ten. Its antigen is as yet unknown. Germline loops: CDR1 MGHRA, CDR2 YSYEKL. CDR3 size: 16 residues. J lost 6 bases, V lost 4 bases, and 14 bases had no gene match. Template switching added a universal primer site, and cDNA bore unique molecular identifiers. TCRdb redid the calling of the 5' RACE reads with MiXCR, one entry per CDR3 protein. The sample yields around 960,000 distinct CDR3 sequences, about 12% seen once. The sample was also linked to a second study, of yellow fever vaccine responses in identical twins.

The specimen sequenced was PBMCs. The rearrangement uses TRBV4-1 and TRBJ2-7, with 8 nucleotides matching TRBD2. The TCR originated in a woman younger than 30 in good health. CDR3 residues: CASSPTTGGPQGEQYF. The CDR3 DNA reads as TGCGCCAGCAGCCCCACCACGGGGGGGCCCCAGGGCGAGCAGTACTTC.